The T cell receptor (beta chain) under discussion was sequenced for a study of blood T cell repertoires in COVID-19. Worth noting for this clone: A read error may produce the germline difference seen at one junction end.

From germline, CDR1 is SNHLY and CDR2 FYNNEI. CDR3 length equals 15 residues. Methods used by the authors: Estimation of nucleated cell counts was performed using reference gene primer amplification. The table came from immunoSEQ multiplex PCR; TCRdb's copy has only in-frame clones and leaves some out. That table furnishes V, J and clone size, whereas the DNA furnished D and trimming. Here the sample spans roughly 250,000 clones, 83% being singletons. The sample consisted of peripheral blood. The V call is TRBV2, the J call TRBJ2-1; 13 bases map to TRBD2. This TCR was recovered from a woman in her forties or fifties with acute or convalescent COVID-19. CDR3 sequence reads: CASSEGTSGDDEQFF. The CDR3 region has the DNA TGTGCCAGCAGCGAAGGGACTAGCGGGGACGATGAGCAGTTCTTC.